Below are 24 T cell receptor beta chains sequenced from a single sample in a study of shared clonotypes between healthy human individuals. Using immunoSEQ multiplex PCR, the repertoire was profiled, and TCRdb retains in-frame clones only, with some absent. Here the sample spans a few million clones, just over 90% being singletons. Sequences were obtained from naive CD4+ T cells sorted from blood. Indicated subset: CD45RA+ positively selected. These receptors all stem from a man aged 18 to 30 in good health.

This rearrangement joins TRBV27 to TRBJ2-7; D gene uncertain. Deletions cut 1 base from V and 5 bases from J, with 9 bases between. The V gene's germline CDR1 is MNHEY and CDR2 SMNVEV (reference sequence). The CDR3 sequence is 13 residues long. In DNA form, the CDR3 reads TGTGCCAGCAGTTTATTAGCATCCCACGAGCAGTACTTC. Amino acid sequence: CASSLLASHEQYF.

The chain employs TRBV5-1 and TRBJ1-3; TRBD1 might be the D (5 bases). Deletions cut 5 bases from V and 0 bases from J, with 15 bases between. The CDR3 runs 16 residues. Germline V gene sequence: CDR1 SGHRS, CDR2 YFSETQ. The CDR3 sequence is CASSFSGESSGNTIYF. CDR3 bases: TGCGCCAGCAGTTTTTCGGGGGAGAGCTCTGGAAACACCATATATTTT.

The chain employs TRBV4-1 and TRBJ1-4, with D unclear. Trimming stripped 1 base from V and 4 bases from J, with 10 bases between. This CDR3 region has 15 residues. The germline gives CDR1 MGHRA, CDR2 YSYEKL. The CDR3 region is CASSQVIARNEKLFF. DNA of the CDR3: TGCGCCAGCAGCCAAGTGATCGCGCGTAATGAAAAACTGTTTTTT.

The chain links TRBV6-5 to TRBJ2-5, with TRBD2 matching 8 bases. The germline V gene has CDR1 MNHEY and CDR2 SVGAGI. The junction had 7 bases not matched to a gene; V was cut back by 8 bases and J by 2 bases. The CDR3 extends over 14 amino acids. CDR3 residues: CASGRLAGQETQYF. CDR3 bases: TGTGCCAGCGGACGGCTAGCGGGTCAAGAGACCCAGTACTTC.

The chain employs TRBV10-3 and TRBJ2-1, with 10 positions matching TRBD2. Germline assignment: CDR1 ENHRY and CDR2 SYGVKD. V lost 6 bases to trimming and J lost 2 bases; unmatched junction nucleotides: 4. The CDR3 sequence is 15 residues long. Here the CDR3 DNA reads TGTGCCATCAGAGATAGCGGGGGGCCCTACAATGAGCAGTTCTTC. Protein product: CAIRDSGGPYNEQFF.

The chain carries TRBV13 and TRBJ2-7, with TRBD2 matching over 10 bases. Germline V gives CDR1 PRHDT, CDR2 FYEKMQ (reference sequence). V trimming: 2 bases; J trimming: 3 bases; junction bases outside the gene matches: 7. This CDR3 is built from 16 residues. The DNA of the CDR3 is TGTGCCAGCAGCTTAACAACAGTAGCGGGGGGCTACGAGCAGTACTTC. Translation gives CASSLTTVAGGYEQYF.

The chain joins TRBV6-5 to TRBJ2-5; TRBD1 aligns across 9 bases. Matching the DNA end better, TRBJ2-7 makes the J call doubtful. This CDR3 spans 13 amino acids. Per germline, CDR1 MNHEY and CDR2 SVGAGI. CDR3 sequence: CASGPGTGSEQYF. CDR3 sequence (DNA): TGTGCCAGCGGACCCGGGACAGGGAGCGAGCAGTACTTC.

The chain is built from TRBV6-1 and TRBJ2-7, with D possibly being TRBD2 (5 bases). The germline V gene has CDR1 MNHNS and CDR2 SASEGT. V lost 5 bases, J lost 3 bases, and 11 bases lay in between. The CDR3 is 13 amino acids. The DNA of the CDR3 is TGTGCCAGCAGTTGGGAGCCTTACTACGAGCAGTACTTC. This encodes CASSWEPYYEQYF.

This clone has only one observation. The chain couples TRBV6-5 to TRBJ2-7; D is unresolved. The V gene lost 0 bases and the J gene lost 2 bases, with 8 bases spanning the gap. There are 14 residues in the CDR3. Germline lookup yields CDR1 MNHEY and CDR2 SVGAGI. The CDR3 region is CASSYSVETYEQYF. The CDR3 nucleotides are TGTGCCAGCAGTTACTCGGTCGAAACCTACGAGCAGTACTTC.

The chain combines TRBV30 with TRBJ1-5; D may be TRBD1 (5 bases). Trimming removed 2 bases at V and 3 bases at J, with 17 bases between. Germline loops: CDR1 GTSNPN, CDR2 SVGIG (reference sequence). The CDR3 is 16 residues long. CDR3 nucleotide sequence: TGTGCCTGGAGTAAGGGACCGGGACGGACCAATCAGCCCCAGCATTTT. It translates to CAWSKGPGRTNQPQHF.

The chain links TRBV18 to TRBJ1-2; D call uncertain. The CDR3 sequence is 15 residues long. V lost 6 bases to trimming and J lost 1 base, with 15 bases between them. Germline assignment: CDR1 KGHSH and CDR2 LQKENI. The CDR3 spells CASSPQMGNNYGYTF. The DNA of the CDR3 is TGTGCCAGCTCCCCGCAAATGGGGAATAACTATGGCTACACCTTC.

The genes are TRBV5-6 and TRBJ1-2, with unresolved D. CDR3 length: 14 residues. Per the germline V gene, CDR1 is SGHDT and CDR2 is YYEEEE. V was trimmed by 4 bases and J by 8 bases, leaving 18 bases between them. CDR3 residues: CASSPPLREGGYTF. In DNA, the CDR3 is TGTGCCAGCAGCCCGCCACTTCGAGAGGGCGGCTACACCTTC.

The chain uses TRBV2 and TRBJ2-5, with 7 bases identical to TRBD2. This CDR3 has 15 amino acids. From germline, CDR1 is SNHLY and CDR2 FYNNEI. Trimming removed 5 bases from V and 5 bases from J; junction bases left unmatched: 11. CDR3 DNA sequence: TGTGCCAGCAGTCTTCAAGGGGTCGGGGGGGAGACCCAGTACTTC. Translated: CASSLQGVGGETQYF.

J is TRBJ1-2 and V is TRBV12-5; D uncertain. The CDR3 loop spans 15 amino acids. Germline V gene data show CDR1 as LGHNT and CDR2 as FRNRAP. Between the trimmed V and J ends, which lost 1 base and 4 bases, there was a span of 13 bases. This CDR3 reads CASGLDGKGSYGYTF. DNA of the CDR3: TGTGCTAGTGGTTTGGACGGGAAGGGAAGCTATGGCTACACCTTC.

The chain links TRBV30 to TRBJ1-6; no clear D gene. The CDR3 has 11 amino acids. Trimming pared 6 bases from V and 14 bases from J, leaving 14 bases between. Per germline, CDR1 GTSNPN and CDR2 SVGIG (reference sequence). This chain's CDR3 is CACTGPVSLHF. The CDR3 DNA reads TGTGCCTGCACGGGTCCGGTTTCCCTCCACTTT.

The chain links TRBV7-9 to TRBJ2-1; D is perhaps TRBD2 (6 bases). The germline V gene has CDR1 SEHNR and CDR2 FQNEAQ (reference sequence). The CDR3 loop spans 15 amino acids. V was clipped by 4 bases and J by 2 bases, with 12 bases between them. CDR3 amino acids: CASSSLSGTYNEQFF. The CDR3 nucleotides read TGTGCCAGCAGCTCCCTTAGCGGTACCTACAATGAGCAGTTCTTC.

This chain joins TRBV2 and TRBJ1-4, with TRBD1 matching 11 bases. There are 13 residues in the CDR3. Germline trimming cut 8 bases from V and 8 bases from J; bases unmatched to any gene: 4. Germline lookup yields CDR1 SNHLY and CDR2 FYNNEI. The chain's CDR3 is CASGDRGFEKLFF. The CDR3, as DNA: TGTGCCAGCGGGGACAGGGGGTTCGAAAAACTGTTTTTT.

To note about this clone: The sample contains more than one DNA sequence encoding this CDR3. The rearrangement joins TRBV5-1 to TRBJ1-1, with D perhaps matching TRBD1 (5 bases). V lost 0 bases and J 5 bases, leaving 11 bases between the germline ends. Germline CDR1 reads SGHRS; CDR2 reads YFSETQ. The CDR3 runs to 14 residues. The CDR3 DNA is TGCGCCAGCAGCTTGGTTGCAGGGAATACTGAAGCTTTCTTT. Translating gives CASSLVAGNTEAFF.

This clone was observed a single time. The same CDR3 is also encoded by other DNA sequences in this sample. V gene TRBV7-2 combines with J gene TRBJ2-7; the D is unclear. Germline V gene sequence: CDR1 SGHTA, CDR2 FQGNSA. This CDR3 has 15 amino acids. Trimming removed 0 bases from V and 1 base from J, with 10 bases in between. DNA for the CDR3: TGTGCCAGCAGCTTAGCTCGTTCGGTTTCCTACGAGCAGTACTTC. Translation: CASSLARSVSYEQYF.

This clone was detected once. This chain links TRBV19 with TRBJ1-2; D gene uncertain. Trimming pared 8 bases from V and 4 bases from J, leaving 8 bases between. The CDR3 totals 11 residues. Germline V gives CDR1 LNHDA, CDR2 SQIVND (reference sequence). The CDR3 reads CASSDPYGYTF. DNA of the CDR3: TGTGCCAGTTCAGATCCCTATGGCTACACCTTC.

This clone was observed a handful of times. Other nucleotide sequences from this sample produce the same CDR3. V usage is TRBV5-5 and J usage is TRBJ1-5; D is unclear. There are 13 residues in the CDR3. Between the trimmed V and J ends, which lost 2 bases and 7 bases, there was a span of 10 bases. From germline, CDR1 is SGHKS and CDR2 YYEKEE (reference sequence). The CDR3 here is CASSLEGGQPQHF. The CDR3 DNA reads as TGTGCCAGCAGCTTAGAGGGAGGCCAGCCCCAGCATTTT.

There are a few counts of this clone. This CDR3 is also generated by other DNA sequences in the sample. This chain joins TRBV5-1 and TRBJ2-7, with TRBD1 matching over 9 bases. The trim removed 3 bases at V and 1 base at J, leaving 2 bases unmatched. CDR1 and CDR2 (germline): SGHRS, YFSETQ. This CDR3 region has 14 residues. Here the CDR3 DNA reads TGCGCCAGCAGCTCGGACAGGGGTTCCTACGAGCAGTACTTC. Translating it yields CASSSDRGSYEQYF.

The chain is built from TRBV7-2 and TRBJ1-6, with 8 nucleotides matching TRBD1. CDR3 length equals 14 residues. V lost 5 bases to trimming and J lost 8 bases; unmatched junction nucleotides: 5. Germline values: CDR1 SGHTA, CDR2 FQGNSA. CDR3 nucleotide sequence: TGTGCCAGCAGCCTCTCAGGGGGCTATTCACCCCTCCACTTT. It codes for CASSLSGGYSPLHF.

The chain couples TRBV27 to TRBJ2-2, with 7 positions matching TRBD1. The CDR3 has 17 residues. With 6 bases clipped from V and 6 bases from J, the junction kept 16 bases outside the gene matches. Germline V CDR1 and CDR2: MNHEY, SMNVEV (reference sequence). The CDR3 DNA reads TGTGCCAGCAGCTCAAGGGGGCGCATAATTTCATCCGGGGAGCTGTTTTTT. This encodes CASSSRGRIISSGELFF.